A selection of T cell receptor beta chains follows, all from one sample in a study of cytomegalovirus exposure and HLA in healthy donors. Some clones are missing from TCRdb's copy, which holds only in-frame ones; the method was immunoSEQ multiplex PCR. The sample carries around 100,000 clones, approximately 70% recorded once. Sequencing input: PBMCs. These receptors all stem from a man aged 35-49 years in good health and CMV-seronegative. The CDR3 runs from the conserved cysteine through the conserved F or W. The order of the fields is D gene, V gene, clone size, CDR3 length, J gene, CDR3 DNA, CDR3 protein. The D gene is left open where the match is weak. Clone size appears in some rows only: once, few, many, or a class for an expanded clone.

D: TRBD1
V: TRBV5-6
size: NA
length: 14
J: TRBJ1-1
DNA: TGTGCCAGCAGCCGGATGCCGGACAGGGTGCTGGCTTTCTTT
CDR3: CASSRMPDRVLAFF

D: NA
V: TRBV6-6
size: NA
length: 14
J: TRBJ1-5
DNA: TGTGCCAGCAGTTACTATAGGGGGGGGCAGCCCCAGCATTTT
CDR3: CASSYYRGGQPQHF

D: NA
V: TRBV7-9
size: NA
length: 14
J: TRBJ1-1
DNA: TGTGCCAGCAGTCCGGGACACACGAACACTGAAGCTTTCTTT
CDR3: CASSPGHTNTEAFF

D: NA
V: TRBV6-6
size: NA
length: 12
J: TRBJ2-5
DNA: TGTGCCAGCAGTCGTAACCAAGAGACCCAGTACTTC
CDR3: CASSRNQETQYF

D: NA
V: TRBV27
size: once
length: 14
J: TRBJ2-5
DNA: TGTGCCAGCAGTACCCGGGGAAACCAAGAGACCCAGTACTTC
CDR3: CASSTRGNQETQYF

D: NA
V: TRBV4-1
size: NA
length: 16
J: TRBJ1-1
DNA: TGCGCCAGCAGCCAAGAGGACACCACACCGAACACTGAAGCTTTCTTT
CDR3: CASSQEDTTPNTEAFF

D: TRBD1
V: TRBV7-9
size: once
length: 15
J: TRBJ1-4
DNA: TGTGCCAGCAGCCCCGTTACAGGGGTTGGCGAAAAACTGTTTTTT
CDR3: CASSPVTGVGEKLFF

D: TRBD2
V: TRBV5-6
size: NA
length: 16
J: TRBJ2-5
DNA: TGTGCCAGCAGCTTACGCCCGGCTAGCGGTACTGAGACCCAGTACTTC
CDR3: CASSLRPASGTETQYF

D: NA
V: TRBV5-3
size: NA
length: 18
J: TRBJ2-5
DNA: TGTGCCAGAAGCTTGCTGCCGTCGGGTCCTGGCGAACAAGAGACCCAGTACTTC
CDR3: CARSLLPSGPGEQETQYF

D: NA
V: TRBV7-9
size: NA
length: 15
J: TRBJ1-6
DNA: TGTGCCAGCAGCTCCACCTGGGGAGATAATTCACCCCTCCACTTT
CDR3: CASSSTWGDNSPLHF

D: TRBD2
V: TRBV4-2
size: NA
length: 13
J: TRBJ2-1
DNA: TGTGCCAGCAGCCCGGGACTAGCATATGAGCAGTTCTTC
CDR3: CASSPGLAYEQFF

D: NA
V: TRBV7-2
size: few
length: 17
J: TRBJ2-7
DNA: TGTGCCAGCAGCTTTAACTCGGTTGTTACGGGGGAATACGAGCAGTACTTC
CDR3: CASSFNSVVTGEYEQYF

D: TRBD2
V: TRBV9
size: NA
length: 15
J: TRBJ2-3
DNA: TGTGCCAGCAGCGGTCCCGGGACTAGCGTAGATACGCAGTATTTT
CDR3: CASSGPGTSVDTQYF

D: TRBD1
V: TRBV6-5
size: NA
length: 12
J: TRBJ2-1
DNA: TGTGCCCAGGGGGTGTCCTACAATGAGCAGTTCTTC
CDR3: CAQGVSYNEQFF

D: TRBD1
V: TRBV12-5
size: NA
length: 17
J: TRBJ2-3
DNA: TGTGCTAGTGGTTCGGGACAGGGAGGATACAACACAGATACGCAGTATTTT
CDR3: CASGSGQGGYNTDTQYF

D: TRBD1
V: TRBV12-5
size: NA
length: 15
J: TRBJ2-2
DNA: TGTGCTAGTGGTGCCAGGGGGTTTAACACCGGGGAGCTGTTTTTT
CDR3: CASGARGFNTGELFF

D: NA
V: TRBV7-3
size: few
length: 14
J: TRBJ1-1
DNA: TGTGCCAGCAGCTCTGGCAGCGGAAGCACTGAAGCTTTCTTT
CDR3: CASSSGSGSTEAFF

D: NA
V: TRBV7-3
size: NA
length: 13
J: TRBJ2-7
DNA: TGTGCCAGCAGCTTAACGCGGCAGTACGAGCAGTACTTC
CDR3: CASSLTRQYEQYF

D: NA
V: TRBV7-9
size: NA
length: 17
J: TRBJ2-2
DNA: TGTGCCAGCAGCCCCTTATGGGGAGCGATAAGGACCGGGGAGCTGTTTTTT
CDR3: CASSPLWGAIRTGELFF

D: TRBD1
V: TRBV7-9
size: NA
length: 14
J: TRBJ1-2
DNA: TGTGCCAGCAGCTCCGCCGGGACAGGGGGAGGCTACACCTTC
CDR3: CASSSAGTGGGYTF

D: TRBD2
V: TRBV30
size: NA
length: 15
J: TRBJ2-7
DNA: TGTGCCTGGAGTGTCCCGGGGGGAGTCGGCTACGAGCAGTACTTC
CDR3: CAWSVPGGVGYEQYF

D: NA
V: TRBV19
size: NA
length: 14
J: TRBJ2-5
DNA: TGTGCCAGTAGCCTCGACAGGCATCAAGAGACCCAGTACTTC
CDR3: CASSLDRHQETQYF

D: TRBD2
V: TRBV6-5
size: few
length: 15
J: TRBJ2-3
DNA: TGTGCCAGCAGTGCGTTAGCGGGACTCACAGATACGCAGTATTTT
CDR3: CASSALAGLTDTQYF

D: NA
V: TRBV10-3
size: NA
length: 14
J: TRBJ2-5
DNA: TGTGCCAGCGCGAGCCTGACAGGCATGGAGACCCAGTACTTC
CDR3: CASASLTGMETQYF

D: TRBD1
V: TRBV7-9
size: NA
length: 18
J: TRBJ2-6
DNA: TGTGCCAGCAGCTCTCCGGGACAGATACGCTCTGGGGCCAACGTCCTGACTTTC
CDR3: CASSSPGQIRSGANVLTF

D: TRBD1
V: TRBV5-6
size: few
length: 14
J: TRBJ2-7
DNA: TGTGCCAGCAGCTCCGGACAGGGTGTCCACGAGCAGTACTTC
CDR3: CASSSGQGVHEQYF

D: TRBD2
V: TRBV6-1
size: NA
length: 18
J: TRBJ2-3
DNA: TGTGCCAGCAGTGAGTGGCTAGCGGGGGACTCTAGCACAGATACGCAGTATTTT
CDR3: CASSEWLAGDSSTDTQYF

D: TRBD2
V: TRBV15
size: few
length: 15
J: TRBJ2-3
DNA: TGTGCCACCAGCCGCAGCGGGGGGGGAACAGATACGCAGTATTTT
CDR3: CATSRSGGGTDTQYF

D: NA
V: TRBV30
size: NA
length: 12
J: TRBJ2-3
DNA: TGTGCCTGGAGTCCTCTAGCGAATACGCAGTATTTT
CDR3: CAWSPLANTQYF

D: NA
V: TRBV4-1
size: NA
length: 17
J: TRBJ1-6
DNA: TGCGCCAGCAGCCAAGGGGTTTCGGGCTCCTATAATTCACCCCTCCACTTT
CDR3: CASSQGVSGSYNSPLHF

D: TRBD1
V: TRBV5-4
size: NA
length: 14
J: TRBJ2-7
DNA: TGTGCCAGCAGCCGCGCGACAGGGGGCGGCGAGCAGTACTTC
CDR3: CASSRATGGGEQYF

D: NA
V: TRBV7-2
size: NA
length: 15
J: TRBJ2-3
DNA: TGTGCCAGCAGCCCCCGGGTGTTCCGCACAGATACGCAGTATTTT
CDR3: CASSPRVFRTDTQYF

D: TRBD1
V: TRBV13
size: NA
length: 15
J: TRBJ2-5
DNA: TGTGCCAGCAGCCTAGAGGTAGGGGGCGGAGAGACCCAGTACTTC
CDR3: CASSLEVGGGETQYF

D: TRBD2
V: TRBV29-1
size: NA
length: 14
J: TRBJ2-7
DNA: TGCAGCGTTGAACTAGCGGGGGGTACCTACGAGCAGTACTTC
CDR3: CSVELAGGTYEQYF

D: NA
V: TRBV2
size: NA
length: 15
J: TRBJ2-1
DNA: TGTGCCAGCAGTGAAGCAGGGGCTGCCTACAATGAGCAGTTCTTC
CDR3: CASSEAGAAYNEQFF

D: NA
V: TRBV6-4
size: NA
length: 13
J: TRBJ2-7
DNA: TGTGCCAGCAGTGACTCAGGGGTAGGGGAGCAGTACTTC
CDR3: CASSDSGVGEQYF

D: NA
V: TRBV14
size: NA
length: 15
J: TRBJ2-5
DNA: TGTGCCAGCAGCCAAGATGCCAGGGCATGGGAGACCCAGTACTTC
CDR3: CASSQDARAWETQYF

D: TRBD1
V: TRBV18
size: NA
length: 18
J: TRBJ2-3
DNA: TGTGCCAGCTCACCGGTTACCGGGACAGGGATCGGCACAGATACGCAGTATTTT
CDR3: CASSPVTGTGIGTDTQYF

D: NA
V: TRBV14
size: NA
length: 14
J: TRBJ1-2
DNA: TGTGCCAGCAGCCAAGGTCGGGGTAACTATGGCTACACCTTC
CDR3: CASSQGRGNYGYTF

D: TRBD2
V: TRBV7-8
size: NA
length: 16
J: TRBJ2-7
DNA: TGTGCCAGCAGCTTAGCGGAGGGAGGGGCAGTCCACGAGCAGTACTTC
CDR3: CASSLAEGGAVHEQYF